These 22 T cell receptor beta chains originate from one sample sequenced in a study of monozygotic twins with cystic fibrosis. Assay: immunoSEQ multiplex PCR; the TCRdb copy retains only in-frame clones and omits some. The table has fewer than 30,000 clones, 75% to 95% seen once. The sequencing sample was made of blood. The receptors stem from a girl aged 2 to 10 with cystic fibrosis.

The J gene is TRBJ2-1, the V gene TRBV10-3, with a weak D call TRBD1 (5 bases). The V gene's germline CDR1 is ENHRY and CDR2 SYGVKD. The CDR3 covers 14 residues. Trimming removed 6 bases from V and 8 bases from J, with 17 bases in between. The CDR3 DNA reads TGTGCCATCAGGGCCGGGTACAGGTCAGATGAGCAGTTCTTC. Protein sequence: CAIRAGYRSDEQFF.

The CDR3 loop reads CASSFSTASYEQYF. CDR3 bases: TGTGCCAGCAGCTTTTCGACCGCTTCCTACGAGCAGTACTTC. The chain uses TRBV7-9 and TRBJ2-7; D unresolved. Germline V gene lookup returns CDR1 SEHNR and CDR2 FQNEAQ (reference sequence). The length of the CDR3 is 14 residues. The V and J ends lost 3 bases and 1 base respectively, with 10 bases between them.

This rearrangement joins TRBV20-1 to TRBJ1-4; no clear D gene. The CDR3 is 11 residues long. The V and J ends lost 0 bases and 8 bases respectively, with 4 bases between them. Per the germline V gene, CDR1 is DFQATT and CDR2 is SNEGSKA (reference sequence). The CDR3 nucleotides read TGCAGTGCTAGAGACAGCGAAAAACTGTTTTTT. This gives the protein CSARDSEKLFF.

The rearrangement joins TRBV30 to TRBJ1-1, with D maybe TRBD1 (5 bases). CDR1 is GTSNPN, CDR2 SVGIG, per germline (reference sequence). CDR3 length: 13 residues. V gave up 0 bases and J gave up 5 bases, with 10 bases separating them. CDR3 DNA sequence: TGTGCCTGGAGTGTTGGGGCTACTACTGAAGCTTTCTTT. This sequence encodes CAWSVGATTEAFF.

The chain is built from TRBV7-2 and TRBJ1-1; D uncertain. The CDR3 covers 14 residues. CDR1 is SGHTA and CDR2 is FQGNSA in the germline V gene. The germline V and J ends were trimmed by 5 bases and 0 bases, with 10 bases remaining between them. This CDR3 reads CASSTNMVNTEAFF. The CDR3 nucleotides read TGTGCCAGCAGCACGAACATGGTGAACACTGAAGCTTTCTTT.

V is TRBV23-1 and J is TRBJ1-2; D unresolved. TRBV23-1 is an ORF, and what it does is uncertain. V was pared by 10 bases and J by 6 bases, with 15 bases between. The CDR3 is made up of 12 amino acids. CDR3 residues: CAKIRVENGYTF. The CDR3 DNA reads as TGCGCCAAGATAAGGGTTGAAAATGGCTACACCTTC.

The chain is built from TRBV6-5 and TRBJ1-1; 8 bases line up with TRBD1. The V gene's germline CDR1 is MNHEY and CDR2 SVGAGI. The CDR3 has 14 amino acids. The junction had 9 bases not matched to a gene; V was cut back by 10 bases and J by 2 bases. The CDR3 coding sequence is TGTGCCACCAACAGGGGGGGCTATAACACTGAAGCTTTCTTT. Protein product: CATNRGGYNTEAFF.

This clone was picked up a small number of times. The chain has TRBV14 and TRBJ2-5; D unclear. CDR1 SGHDN and CDR2 FVKESK come from the germline V gene. This CDR3 has 15 residues. The ends were cut back, 1 base at V and 7 bases at J, with 16 bases in the middle. This CDR3 is CASSQGAVGWRTQYF. Written as DNA, the CDR3 is TGTGCCAGCAGCCAAGGTGCAGTGGGGTGGAGGACCCAGTACTTC.

The chain recombines TRBV30 with TRBJ2-5; TRBD2 aligns across 7 bases. The DNA end favors TRBJ2-7, so the J call may be wrong. The CDR3 loop spans 15 amino acids. Germline V gives CDR1 GTSNPN, CDR2 SVGIG (reference sequence). In DNA, the CDR3 is TGTGCCTGGAGTAAACCCGGGCTAGCGGCGTACGAGCAGTACTTC. It yields the protein CAWSKPGLAAYEQYF.

This chain joins TRBV5-1 and TRBJ2-1; TRBD2 matches 7 bases. CDR1 and CDR2 from the germline V gene are SGHRS and YFSETQ. Trimming cost V 4 bases and J 3 bases; bases outside gene matches: 4. The CDR3 covers 14 residues. CDR3 loop: CASSDGGNYNEQFF. The CDR3 DNA sequence: TGCGCCAGCAGCGACGGGGGGAACTACAATGAGCAGTTCTTC.

This sequence joins TRBV18 and TRBJ1-6, with 7 bases fitting TRBD1. The germline gives CDR1 KGHSH, CDR2 LQKENI. CDR3 length: 16 amino acids. V lost 2 bases, J lost 12 bases, and 13 bases stayed unmatched. CDR3 in DNA: TGTGCCAGCTCACCATCAGAACAGGGGCCCGCAAGACCCCTCCACTTT. This translates into CASSPSEQGPARPLHF.

This clone was recorded once. The rearrangement links TRBV5-1 to TRBJ2-1; weak D call: TRBD1 (6 bases). Germline CDR1 SGHRS, CDR2 YFSETQ. Trimming cost V 0 bases and J 0 bases, with 10 bases left between them. The CDR3 consists of 16 residues. CDR3: CASSLEQGSSYNEQFF. CDR3 nucleotide sequence: TGCGCCAGCAGCTTGGAGCAGGGGAGCTCCTACAATGAGCAGTTCTTC.

The chain employs TRBV15 and TRBJ2-5, with TRBD2 as a possible D gene (5 bases). The CDR3 covers 14 residues. Trimming took off 3 bases at V and 5 bases at J, with 13 bases between the two ends. CDR1 and CDR2 from the germline V gene are LNHNV and YYDKDF (reference sequence). In DNA form, the CDR3 reads TGTGCCACCAGCAGGGGAGCCTATCAGGAGACCCAGTACTTC. Amino acids: CATSRGAYQETQYF.

The genes are TRBV6-6 and TRBJ2-5; 10 nucleotides agree with TRBD2. Germline CDR1 MNHNY, CDR2 SVGAGI (reference sequence). The J segment lost 7 bases and the V segment lost 7 bases, leaving 15 bases of the junction unmatched. CDR3 size: 16 residues. The CDR3: CASNARLAGVRATQYF. Written as DNA, the CDR3 is TGTGCCAGCAATGCGCGGCTAGCGGGGGTGCGTGCGACCCAGTACTTC.

The J gene is TRBJ2-7, the V gene TRBV5-6, with a tentative D call TRBD1 (6 bases). Trimming left V 1 base short and J 5 bases short, with 13 bases between. Germline V CDR1 and CDR2: SGHDT, YYEEEE. There are 14 residues in the CDR3. The CDR3 loop is CASSLQGMDHEQYF. As DNA, the CDR3 is TGTGCCAGCAGCTTGCAGGGGATGGACCACGAGCAGTACTTC.

V gene TRBV10-3 combines with J gene TRBJ1-4; D may be TRBD1 (6 bases). The CDR3 sequence is 13 residues long. In germline, CDR1 is ENHRY, CDR2 SYGVKD. V lost 10 bases, J lost 3 bases, and 12 bases lay in between. The CDR3 protein is CATGGAPNEKLFF. CDR3 nucleotides: TGTGCCACGGGGGGGGCACCTAATGAAAAACTGTTTTTT.

V gene TRBV9 combines with J gene TRBJ2-1; 7 bases agree with TRBD1. Unmatched junction bases numbered 4, after V lost 4 bases and J lost 0 bases. Germline CDR1 is SGDLS and CDR2 is YYNGEE. The CDR3 sequence is 15 residues long. CDR3 residues: CASSIRDSSYNEQFF. In DNA form, the CDR3 reads TGTGCCAGCAGCATACGGGACAGCTCCTACAATGAGCAGTTCTTC. Complete variable domain (other parts from reference TRBV9 and TRBJ2-1): DSGVTQTPKHLITATGQRVTLRCSPRSGDLSVYWYQQSLDQGLQFLIQYYNGEERAKGNILERFSAQQFPDLHSELNLSSLELGDSALYFCASSIRDSSYNEQFFGPGTRLTVL.

The chain is built from TRBV19 and TRBJ2-5; 7 positions match TRBD1. Per the germline V gene, CDR1 is LNHDA and CDR2 is SQIVND (reference sequence). CDR3 length: 15 residues. V shed 5 bases, J shed 11 bases, and the junction held 17 bases outside the gene matches. The chain's CDR3 is CASSATGPRQGQQYF. CDR3 nucleotide sequence: TGTGCCAGTAGTGCGACAGGGCCCCGACAGGGCCAGCAGTACTTC. The complete variable domain, with remaining parts taken from reference TRBV19 and TRBJ2-5, reads DGGITQSPKYLFRKEGQNVTLSCEQNLNHDAMYWYRQDPGQGLRLIYYSQIVNDFQKGDIAEGYSVSREKKESFPLTVTSAQKNPTAFYLCASSATGPRQGQQYFGPGTRLLVL.

The chain is built from TRBV19 and TRBJ1-4; TRBD1 agrees at 7 bases. Germline V lookup: CDR1 LNHDA, CDR2 SQIVND (reference sequence). The CDR3 runs 13 residues. Trimming removed 8 bases from V and 5 bases from J; junction bases left unmatched: 5. The DNA for the CDR3 is TGTGCCAGTCAGGGGGAAGGGAATGAAAAACTGTTTTTT. This gives the protein CASQGEGNEKLFF.

The rearrangement joins TRBV5-1 to TRBJ2-1, with 10 bases fitting TRBD1. This CDR3 has 13 amino acids. V lost 5 bases and J lost 4; bases outside the gene matches: 0. Germline V gene data show CDR1 as SGHRS and CDR2 as YFSETQ. The CDR3 protein is CASRDRGYNEQFF. The CDR3 region has the DNA TGCGCCAGCAGGGACAGGGGGTACAATGAGCAGTTCTTC.

This rearrangement joins TRBV30 to TRBJ2-1; no clear D. This CDR3 comprises 11 residues. V dropped 2 bases and J dropped 7 bases, with 6 bases sitting between them. The germline V gene has CDR1 GTSNPN and CDR2 SVGIG (reference sequence). The CDR3 DNA is TGTGCCTGGAGTACTGGTAATGAGCAGTTCTTC. Translation: CAWSTGNEQFF.

V and J are TRBV10-3 and TRBJ1-1, with unresolved D. Trimming took off 8 bases at V and 7 bases at J, with 11 bases between the two ends. This CDR3 region has 11 residues. Germline V gives CDR1 ENHRY, CDR2 SYGVKD. The CDR3 is CAIQVRGEAFF. Written as DNA, the CDR3 is TGTGCCATCCAGGTTCGGGGTGAAGCTTTCTTT.